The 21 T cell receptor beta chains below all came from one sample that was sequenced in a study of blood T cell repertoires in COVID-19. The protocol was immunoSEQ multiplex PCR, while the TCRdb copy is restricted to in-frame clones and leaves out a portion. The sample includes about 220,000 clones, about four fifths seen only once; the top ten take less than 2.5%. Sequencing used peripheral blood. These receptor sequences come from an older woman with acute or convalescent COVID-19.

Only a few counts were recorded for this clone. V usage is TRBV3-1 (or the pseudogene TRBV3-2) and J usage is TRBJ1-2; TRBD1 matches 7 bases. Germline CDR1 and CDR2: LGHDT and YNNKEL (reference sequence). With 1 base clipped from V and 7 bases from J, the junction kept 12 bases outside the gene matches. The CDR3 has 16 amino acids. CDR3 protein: CASSQGATGSGFGYTF. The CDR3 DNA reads TGTGCCAGCAGCCAAGGCGCGACAGGGAGTGGGTTTGGCTACACCTTC.

The CDR3 DNA is TGTGCCTCCCACAGAGCGGGGGGGTACACCTTC. It specifies CASHRAGGYTF. The chain has TRBV30 and TRBJ1-2, with a possible D match to TRBD1 (5 bases). Germline V CDR1 and CDR2: GTSNPN, SVGIG (reference sequence). The CDR3 sequence is 11 residues long. Trimming removed 7 bases from V and 11 bases from J, with 17 bases in between.

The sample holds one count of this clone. Here the CDR3 reads CASSEPGRATEAFF. The CDR3 coding sequence is TGTGCCAGCAGTGAACCCGGCAGGGCCACTGAAGCTTTCTTT. The chain links TRBV2 to TRBJ1-1; the D gene is possibly TRBD1 (5 bases). V was trimmed by 2 bases and J by 4 bases, leaving 11 bases between them. The CDR3 spans 14 residues. Per germline, CDR1 SNHLY and CDR2 FYNNEI.

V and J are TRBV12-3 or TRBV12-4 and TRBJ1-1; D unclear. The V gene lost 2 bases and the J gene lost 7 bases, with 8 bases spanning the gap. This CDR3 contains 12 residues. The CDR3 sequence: CASSLMAGEAFF. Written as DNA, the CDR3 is TGTGCCAGCAGTTTAATGGCGGGTGAAGCTTTCTTT.

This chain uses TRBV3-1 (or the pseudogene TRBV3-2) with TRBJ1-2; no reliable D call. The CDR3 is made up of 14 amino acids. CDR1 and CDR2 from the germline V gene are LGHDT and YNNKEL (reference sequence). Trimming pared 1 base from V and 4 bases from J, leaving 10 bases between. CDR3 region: CASSQGEGSYGYTF. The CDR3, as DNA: TGTGCCAGCAGCCAAGGGGAGGGAAGCTATGGCTACACCTTC.

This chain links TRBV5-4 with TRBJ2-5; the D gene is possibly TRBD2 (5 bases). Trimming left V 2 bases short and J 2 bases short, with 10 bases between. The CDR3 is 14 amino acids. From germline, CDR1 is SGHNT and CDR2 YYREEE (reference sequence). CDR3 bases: TGTGCCAGCAGCTTAGCGGACGGGCAAGAGACCCAGTACTTC. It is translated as CASSLADGQETQYF.

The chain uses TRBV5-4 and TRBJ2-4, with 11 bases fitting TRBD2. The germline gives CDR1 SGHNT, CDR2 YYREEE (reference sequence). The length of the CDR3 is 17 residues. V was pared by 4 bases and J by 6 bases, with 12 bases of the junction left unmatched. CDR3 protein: CASSPTPPSGGRNIQYF. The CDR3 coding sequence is TGTGCCAGCAGCCCTACGCCCCCTAGCGGGGGGAGAAACATTCAGTACTTC.

This CDR3 is CATSSDRGFYNEQFF. The DNA of the CDR3 is TGTGCCACCAGCAGCGACAGGGGGTTCTACAATGAGCAGTTCTTC. V gene TRBV15 combines with J gene TRBJ2-1, with TRBD1 matching 9 bases. This CDR3 comprises 15 residues. Per the germline V gene, CDR1 is LNHNV and CDR2 is YYDKDF (reference sequence). V lost 3 bases and J lost 3; bases outside the gene matches: 3.

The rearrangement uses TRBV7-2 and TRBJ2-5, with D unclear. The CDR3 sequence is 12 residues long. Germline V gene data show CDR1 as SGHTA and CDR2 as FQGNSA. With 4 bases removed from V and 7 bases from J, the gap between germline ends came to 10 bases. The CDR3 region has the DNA TGTGCCAGCAGCTACGAAAGAGGGACCCAGTACTTC. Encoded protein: CASSYERGTQYF. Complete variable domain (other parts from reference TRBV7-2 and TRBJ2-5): GAGVSQSPSNKVTEKGKDVELRCDPISGHTALYWYRQSLGQGLEFLIYFQGNSAPDKSGLPSDRFSAERTGGSVSTLTIQRTQQEDSAVYLCASSYERGTQYFGPGTRLLVL.

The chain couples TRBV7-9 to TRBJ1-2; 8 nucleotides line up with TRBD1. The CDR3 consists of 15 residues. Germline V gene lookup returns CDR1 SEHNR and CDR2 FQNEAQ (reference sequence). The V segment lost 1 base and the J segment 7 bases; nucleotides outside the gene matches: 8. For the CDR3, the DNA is TGTGCCAGCAGCTTAGTCGTGGACAGGGAGGGTGGCTACACCTTC. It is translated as CASSLVVDREGGYTF.

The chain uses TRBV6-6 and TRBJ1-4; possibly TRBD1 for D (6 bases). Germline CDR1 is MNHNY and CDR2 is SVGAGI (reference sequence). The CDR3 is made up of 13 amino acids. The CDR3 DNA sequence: TGTGGTGCTGGGGGCACGCCCAATGAAAAACTGTTTTTT. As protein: CGAGGTPNEKLFF.

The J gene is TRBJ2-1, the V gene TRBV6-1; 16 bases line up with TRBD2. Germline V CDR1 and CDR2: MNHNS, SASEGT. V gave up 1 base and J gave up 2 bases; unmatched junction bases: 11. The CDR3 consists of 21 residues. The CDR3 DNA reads TGTGCCAGCAGTGAAGTGATAAGACTGGGACTAGCGGGGGGGCCCTACAATGAGCAGTTCTTC. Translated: CASSEVIRLGLAGGPYNEQFF.

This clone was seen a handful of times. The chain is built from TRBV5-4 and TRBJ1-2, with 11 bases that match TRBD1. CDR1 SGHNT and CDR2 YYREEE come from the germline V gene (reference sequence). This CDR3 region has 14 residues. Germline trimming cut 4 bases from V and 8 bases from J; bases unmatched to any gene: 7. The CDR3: CASSNGQGASGYTF. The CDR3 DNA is TGTGCCAGCAGCAACGGACAGGGGGCATCCGGCTACACCTTC.

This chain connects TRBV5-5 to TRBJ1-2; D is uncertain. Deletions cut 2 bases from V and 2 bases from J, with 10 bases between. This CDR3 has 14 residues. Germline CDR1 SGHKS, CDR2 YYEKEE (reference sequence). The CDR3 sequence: CASSFLLENYGYTF. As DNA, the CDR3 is TGTGCCAGCAGCTTTTTGCTGGAGAACTATGGCTACACCTTC.

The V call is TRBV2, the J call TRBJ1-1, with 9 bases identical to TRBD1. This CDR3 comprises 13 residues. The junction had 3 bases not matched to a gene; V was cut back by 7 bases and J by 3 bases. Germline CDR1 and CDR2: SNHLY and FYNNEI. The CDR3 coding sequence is TGTGCCAGCACGGGGGACAGGGACACTGAAGCTTTCTTT. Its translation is CASTGDRDTEAFF.

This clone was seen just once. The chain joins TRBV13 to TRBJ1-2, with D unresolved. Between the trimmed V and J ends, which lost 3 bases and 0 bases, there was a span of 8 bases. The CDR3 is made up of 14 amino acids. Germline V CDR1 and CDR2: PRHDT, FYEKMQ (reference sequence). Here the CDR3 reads CASSLSRSNYGYTF. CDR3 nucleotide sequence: TGTGCCAGCAGCTTGTCCAGATCTAACTATGGCTACACCTTC.

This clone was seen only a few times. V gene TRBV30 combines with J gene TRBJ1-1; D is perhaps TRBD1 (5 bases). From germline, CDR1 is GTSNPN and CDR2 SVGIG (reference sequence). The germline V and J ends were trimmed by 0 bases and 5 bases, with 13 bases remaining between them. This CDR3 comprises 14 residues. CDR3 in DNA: TGTGCCTGGAGTGTAACGCAGGGATGGACTGAAGCTTTCTTT. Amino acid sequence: CAWSVTQGWTEAFF.

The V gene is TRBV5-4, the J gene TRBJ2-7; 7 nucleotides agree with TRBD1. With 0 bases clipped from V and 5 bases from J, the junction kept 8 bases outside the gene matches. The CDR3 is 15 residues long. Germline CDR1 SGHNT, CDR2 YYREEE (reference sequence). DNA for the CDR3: TGTGCCAGCAGCTTGGCCGCACAGGGGAGAGACGAGCAGTACTTC. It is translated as CASSLAAQGRDEQYF.

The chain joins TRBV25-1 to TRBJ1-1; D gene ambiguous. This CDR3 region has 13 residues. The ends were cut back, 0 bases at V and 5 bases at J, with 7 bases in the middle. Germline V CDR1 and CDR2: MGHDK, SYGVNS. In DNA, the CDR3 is TGTGCCAGCAGTGAATACCGGTTAACTGAAGCTTTCTTT. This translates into CASSEYRLTEAFF.

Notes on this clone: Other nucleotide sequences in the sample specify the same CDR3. CDR3 nucleotide sequence: TGTGCCAGCAGCCAAGACAGGGGCGGGGAGACCCAGTACTTC. Translating gives CASSQDRGGETQYF. The chain combines TRBV4-2 with TRBJ2-5; weak D call: TRBD1 (6 bases). Germline CDR1 reads LGHNA; CDR2 reads YNFKEQ. V was pared by 0 bases and J by 5 bases, with 10 bases between. The CDR3 runs to 14 residues.

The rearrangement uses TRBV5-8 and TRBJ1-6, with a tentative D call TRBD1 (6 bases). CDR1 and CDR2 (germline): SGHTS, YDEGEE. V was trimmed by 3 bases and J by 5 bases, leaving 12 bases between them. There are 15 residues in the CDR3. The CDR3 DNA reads TGTGCCAGCAGCTACCCGGACAGAGATAATTCACCCCTCCACTTT. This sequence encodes CASSYPDRDNSPLHF.